The entry below describes one T cell receptor (beta chain). What this receptor recognizes is not known. Within one base of it there is no much larger clone, and no base qualities were kept. The data were taken from a study of blood T cell repertoires in COVID-19 (dated by TCRdb to 2020 to 2021). Turning to the overall study: The collaborator samples originated in the United States, Italy and Spain and spanned the acute and convalescent phases of COVID-19. The prospective study material was composed of cDNA or gDNA derived from T cells, B-cell-depleted T cells, or PBMCs. Where HLA class I and class II types were available, the types were taken from metadata supplied by the sample provider, not from assay-based typing. Samples were obtained from the ongoing ImmuneRACE study (first 160 participants) and from 950 to 1,500 subjects provided by 6 global collaborators. Sample metadata almost always included a de-identified subject ID, COVID-19 status, age in years and sex. The repertoires were released in a freely available public database intended as a resource for research on the immune response to SARS-CoV-2. Deeply sampled blood TCRbeta repertoires from subjects exposed to, actively infected with, or recovered from COVID-19 were included in the dataset.

Points the paper makes about the study in general: Clinical and demographic metadata were provided uncurated, with the amount varying by source and participant.

TCRbeta CDR3 regions were amplified from genomic DNA using the immunoSEQ Assay, a bias-controlled multiplex PCR. The study's own analysis went as follows. Within the assay, amplification of reference gene primers was used to estimate how many nucleated cells each sample contained. Sequence reads were collapsed and filtered to measure the absolute abundance of every unique TCRbeta CDR3 rearrangement. For each sample, productive Simpson clonality was calculated as the square root of Simpson's diversity index over productive rearrangements. TCRdb obtained this table from immuneACCESS and retained in-frame rearrangements with V and J assigned. These tables miss some clones; where compared with another copy, unresolved V genes account for less than half of the shortfall, and the remainder is unexplained. For V, J and clone size, that table is used; D and trimming come from the DNA. The sample table shows about 71,000 clones, and over 80% are seen once. The top ten clones comprise around 13% of the sample.

The collaborating institutions used their own protocols to collect whole blood in K2EDTA tubes. For TCRbeta analysis, collaborators shipped samples as frozen whole blood, isolated PBMCs, or DNA extracted from either of those sample types. The specimen sequenced was peripheral blood. This receptor was identified in a woman of 80 years or more with acute or convalescent COVID-19.

The DNA sequence is given as TGTGCCAGCAGTCCGGGACTACAAGTTGGCGAGCAGTACTTC. This codes for CASSPGLQVGEQYF. This chain joins TRBV27 to TRBJ2-7; TRBD2 lines up with 7 middle nucleotides. CDR1 MNHEY and CDR2 SMNVEV are derived from the germline V gene (reference sequence). Including cysteine and phenylalanine, the CDR3 has 14 amino acids. The CDR3 DNA has 42 bases and is translated from base 1. The junction shows trimming of 5 bases on V and 6 bases on J, and the gene matches do not reach 10 bases of it.